This record covers a single T cell receptor beta chain. Antigen specificity is unknown. This record comes from a study of cytomegalovirus exposure and HLA in healthy donors. As for the study in general: The study's early data release held 75 million to 95 million unique TCRs from HLA-typed donors. Points from the study as a whole: In a later analysis, TCR beta V- and J-gene trimming was associated with a missense DCLRE1C variant. Most CMV-associated TCR beta chains were later found to appear HLA-restricted.

The CDR3 totals 18 residues. Germline lookup yields CDR1 PRHDT and CDR2 FYEKMQ (reference sequence). The V gene end was trimmed by 8 bases and the J gene end by 1 base; junction bases not matched to a gene: 15. Vbeta (60) and Jbeta (13) primers were used in the PCR. Measured with immunoSEQ multiplex PCR; TCRdb has only the in-frame clones, and not every one. The data show 150,000 to 200,000 clones, with approximately 85% seen just once and roughly 9.3% held by the top ten. Sequenced input: PBMCs. This TCR was recovered from a man in his late teens or twenties in good health and CMV-seropositive. V and J are TRBV13 and TRBJ2-3; 10 bases agree with TRBD2. The CDR3 sequence: CASQRWSLAGAGTDTQYF. Written as DNA, the CDR3 is TGTGCCAGCCAGCGGTGGAGTCTAGCGGGGGCCGGCACAGATACGCAGTATTTT.